A selection of T cell receptor beta chains follows, all from one sample in a study of CD8 T cells in ankylosing spondylitis. TCRdb reprocessed the 5' RACE reads with MiXCR, giving one entry per CDR3 protein. In the table there are about 210,000 distinct CDR3 sequences, 7.3% of which are singletons. Sequencing was performed on blood, either unsorted or a sorted T cell fraction (not recorded which). The receptors were gathered from a male donor with ankylosing spondylitis. The CDR3 runs from the conserved cysteine through the conserved F or W. D genes are given only for firm matches. Where a row states a size, it is once, few, many or the class of an expanded clone; other rows omit it.

size,D,V,J,DNA,CDR3
few,.,TRBV30,TRBJ1-6,TGTGCCTGGGGGAACCGGGGGAATTCACCCCTCCACTTT,CAWGNRGNSPLHF
many,.,TRBV7-9,TRBJ2-5,TGTGCCAGCAGCTATGGGGTAGCGAGCTCCCAAGAGACCCAGTACTTC,CASSYGVASSQETQYF
many,TRBD1,TRBV6-1,TRBJ1-3,TGTGCCAGCAGGAACCGGGACAGCAGAAACACCATATATTTT,CASRNRDSRNTIYF
many,.,TRBV18,TRBJ2-1,TGTGCCAGCTCCCCCTGGGACGGGGCCTACAATGAGCAGTTCTTC,CASSPWDGAYNEQFF
few,TRBD2,TRBV5-4,TRBJ2-1,TGTGCCAGCAGCTTGGATACGGGGGGAAGGAATGAGCAGTTCTTC,CASSLDTGGRNEQFF
many,.,TRBV20-1,TRBJ2-3,TGCAGCGCAGTCTATGGCACAGATACGCAGTATTTT,CSAVYGTDTQYF
many,.,TRBV30,TRBJ2-1,TGTGCCTGGAGTGGAGACAGTAATGAGCAGTTCTTC,CAWSGDSNEQFF
many,TRBD2,TRBV9,TRBJ2-7,TGTGCCAGCAGCCCAAGGACTAGTGTCTACGAGCAGTACTTC,CASSPRTSVYEQYF
many,.,TRBV12-3/TRBV12-4,TRBJ2-7,TGTGCCAGCAGTTTATCCCCGGCTTACGAGCAGTACTTC,CASSLSPAYEQYF
few,TRBD2,TRBV11-1,TRBJ2-5,TGTGCCAGCAGCCACCCGGGACTAGCGTTTAAGACCCAGTACTTC,CASSHPGLAFKTQYF
many,TRBD1,TRBV15,TRBJ2-5,TGTGCCACCAGCATCTACAGGGGGGAGACCCAGTACTTC,CATSIYRGETQYF
many,TRBD1,TRBV29-1,TRBJ2-7,TGCAGCGTTTCGGGACAGGGGCCCCGCTACGAGCAGTACTTC,CSVSGQGPRYEQYF
many,.,TRBV4-3,TRBJ2-5,TGCGCCAGCAGCCAAGCGAGGGGAAACCAAGAGACCCAGTACTTC,CASSQARGNQETQYF
many,.,TRBV9,TRBJ1-2,TGTGCCAGCAGCCAAACTCGCTATGGCTACACCTTC,CASSQTRYGYTF
many,.,TRBV3-1,TRBJ2-7,TGTGCCAGCAGCCAAGAGGTATACGAGCAGTACTTC,CASSQEVYEQYF
few,.,TRBV5-1,TRBJ2-1,TGCGCCAGTCGGGTGGGGGGCGAGTACAATGAGCAGTTCTTC,CASRVGGEYNEQFF
many,.,TRBV6-2/TRBV6-3,TRBJ2-2,TGTGCCAGCAGCGACTGGGACCGCTCTACCACCGGGGAGCTGTTTTTT,CASSDWDRSTTGELFF
few,.,TRBV4-3,TRBJ1-2,TGCGCCAGCAGCCAAGAATCGGGGAGCGTAGCTAACTATGGCTACACCTTC,CASSQESGSVANYGYTF
many,.,TRBV4-3,TRBJ1-4,TGCGCCAGCAGCCCCTTTTTCCGGGGCGAGGGGTTCAAGGAAAAACTGTTTTTT,CASSPFFRGEGFKEKLFF
.,TRBD2,TRBV4-2,TRBJ2-6,TGTGCCAGCAGCCAAGAAGGTGGGACTAGCGTCACTGGGGCCAACGTCCTGACTTTC,CASSQEGGTSVTGANVLTF
few,.,TRBV10-3,TRBJ2-7,TGTGCCACCTCCTCCAGGGTTAGCTCCTACGAGCAGTACTTC,CATSSRVSSYEQYF
.,.,TRBV2,TRBJ2-1,TGTGCCAGCAGCATAGACAACAATGAGCAGTTCTTC,CASSIDNNEQFF
many,TRBD1,TRBV7-9,TRBJ2-1,TGTGCCAGCAGCTCCTGGGACAGGGTAGACAATGAGCAGTTCTTC,CASSSWDRVDNEQFF
.,.,TRBV4-2,TRBJ2-7,TGTGCCAGCAGCAAACTATGGACAGTTCAGCCCTACGAGCAGTACTTC,CASSKLWTVQPYEQYF
.,TRBD2,TRBV27,TRBJ2-1,TGTGCCAGCAGTTGGGGGGGAGCCCCCAATGAGCAGTTCTTC,CASSWGGAPNEQFF
many,.,TRBV2,TRBJ2-7,TGTGCCAGCAGTGAAGGGTTCCGGGGGGAGCAGTACTTC,CASSEGFRGEQYF
few,TRBD1,TRBV7-8,TRBJ2-1,TGTGCCAGCAGCTTGGGGGTGGCCCGGGACAGGGTTCCCCATGAGCAGTTCTTC,CASSLGVARDRVPHEQFF
many,.,TRBV27,TRBJ2-7,TGTGCCAGCAGTCCCGTCGGTCTTGCTTACGAGCAGTACTTC,CASSPVGLAYEQYF
many,.,TRBV7-2,TRBJ2-7,TGTGCCAGCAGCGCCATGGTGACTCAAACCTACGAGCAGTACTTC,CASSAMVTQTYEQYF
many,TRBD1,TRBV5-6,TRBJ1-2,TGTGCCAGCAGCCATCCCGGGACAGTTGACTATGGCTACACCTTC,CASSHPGTVDYGYTF
.,.,TRBV11-2,TRBJ2-7,TGTGCCAGCAGCGAGGCTCCCATCAGGGGTAGCTCCTACGAGCAGTACTTC,CASSEAPIRGSSYEQYF